What follows describes a single TCR beta chain. Its specific antigen is unknown. The input lacks base qualities; no much larger clone sits a single base away. TCRbeta CDR3 regions were amplified from genomic DNA using the immunoSEQ Assay, a bias-controlled multiplex PCR. The authors' analysis ran thus. Nucleated cell counts per sample were estimated from amplification of reference gene primers within the assay. Sequence reads were collapsed and filtered to measure the absolute abundance of every unique TCRbeta CDR3 rearrangement. Productive Simpson clonality was computed per sample as the square root of Simpson's diversity index over productive rearrangements. The table was pulled from immuneACCESS by TCRdb, which kept in-frame rearrangements only. Such tables lose some clones; where checked, under half of the loss comes from unresolved V genes, and the rest has no known cause. From that table come the V and J calls and clone size; the DNA was used to work out D and trimming. Here the sample has about 140,000 clones; 75% to 90% occur a single time. Less than 4.5% of the sample lies in the top ten.

The sample comes from a study of blood T cell repertoires in COVID-19 (dated by TCRdb to about 2020). Study-wide context: Samples covering the acute and convalescent phases of COVID-19 were provided by collaborators in the United States, Italy and Spain. Deeply sampled blood TCRbeta repertoires from subjects exposed to, actively infected with, or recovered from COVID-19 were included in the dataset. Sample metadata almost always included a de-identified subject ID, COVID-19 status, age in years and sex. The prospective study material was composed of cDNA or gDNA derived from T cells, B-cell-depleted T cells, or PBMCs. The samples were drawn from two sources: the first 160 participants of the ongoing ImmuneRACE study, and 1,200 or so subjects contributed by 6 global collaborators. Where available, HLA class I and class II types were taken from metadata supplied by the sample provider and were not determined by assay-based typing. The repertoires were released in a freely available public database intended as a resource for research on the immune response to SARS-CoV-2. Overall study outcomes, separate from this receptor: Clinical and demographic metadata were provided uncurated, with the amount varying by source and participant.

V is trimmed back by 8 bases and J by 5 bases, and the junction contains 7 bases that no gene match accounts for. CDR1 is given as SNHLY and CDR2 as FYNNEI, both from the germline V gene. The CDR3, cysteine through phenylalanine, is 13 amino acids long. Only the CDR3 DNA stays, 39 bases, in frame from base 1. Collaborating institutions collected whole blood in K2EDTA tubes following their own protocols. For TCRbeta analysis, collaborators shipped samples in one of three forms: frozen whole blood, isolated PBMCs, or DNA extracted from either of those sample types. The receptor was derived from a woman older than 75 with acute or convalescent COVID-19. Recombination joined TRBV2 with TRBJ2-3; 7 bases in the middle match TRBD2. The sample comprised peripheral blood. The CDR3: CASVVLAVDTQYF. The nucleotides are TGTGCCAGCGTGGTCCTAGCGGTAGATACGCAGTATTTT.